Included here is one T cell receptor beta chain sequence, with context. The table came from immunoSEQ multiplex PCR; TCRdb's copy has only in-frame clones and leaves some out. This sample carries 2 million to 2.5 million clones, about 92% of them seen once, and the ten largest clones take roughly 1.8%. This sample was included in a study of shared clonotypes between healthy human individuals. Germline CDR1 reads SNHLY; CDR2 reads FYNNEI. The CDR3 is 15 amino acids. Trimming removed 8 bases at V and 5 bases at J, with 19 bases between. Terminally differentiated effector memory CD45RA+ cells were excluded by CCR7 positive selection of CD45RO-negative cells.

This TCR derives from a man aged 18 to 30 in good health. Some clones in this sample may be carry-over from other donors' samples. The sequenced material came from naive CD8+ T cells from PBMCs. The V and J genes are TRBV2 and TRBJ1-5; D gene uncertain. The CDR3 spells CASGLGSEGDQPQHF. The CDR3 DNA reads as TGTGCCAGCGGGCTTGGATCGGAGGGTGATCAGCCCCAGCATTTT. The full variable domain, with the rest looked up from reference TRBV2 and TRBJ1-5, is EPEVTQTPSHQVTQMGQEVILRCVPISNHLYFYWYRQILGQKVEFLVSFYNNEISEKSEIFDDQFSVERPDGSNFTLKIRSTKLEDSAMYFCASGLGSEGDQPQHFGDGTRLSIL.